This T cell receptor (beta chain) was obtained from a study of cytomegalovirus exposure and HLA in healthy donors. Concerning this clone: Its antigen is unknown.

Whole-study results and caveats: What TCR beta sequences reportedly achieved was accurate prediction of HLA-A and HLA-B alleles in most subjects.

This CDR3 contains 16 residues. Trimming shortened V by 2 bases and J by 0 bases, and 12 bases separated the two germline ends. The germline gives CDR1 KGHSH, CDR2 LQKENI. The primer mix had 60 Vbeta and 13 Jbeta primers. Sequencing was performed with immunoSEQ multiplex PCR; in TCRdb, only in-frame clones are kept and a portion is missing. Seen here are around 150,000 clones, roughly 88% observed once, and the top ten hold about 6%. Sequenced material: PBMCs. The sequence came from a man between 45 and 60 years old in good health and CMV-seropositive. The V gene is TRBV18, the J gene TRBJ2-3, with D possibly matching TRBD1 (6 bases). CDR3 in amino acids: CASSPLRGSSTDTQYF. CDR3 coding DNA: TGTGCCAGCTCACCATTGAGGGGGTCTAGCACAGATACGCAGTATTTT.